The rows below give T cell receptor beta chains drawn from one sample of a study of shared clonotypes between healthy human individuals. Here immunoSEQ multiplex PCR was the method, and the copy in TCRdb shows in-frame clones only, minus some. The repertoire has approximately 2.5 million clones, approximately 94% of them found once; the top ten carry around 0.37%. The sequencing input was naive CD4+ T cells from PBMCs. Every receptor here comes from a man younger than 30 in good health. Some clones in this sample may be carry-over from other donors' samples. The CDR3 runs from the conserved cysteine through the conserved F or W. A D gene is named only where the DNA matches it firmly. The size entry is marked missing in some rows and otherwise reads once, few, many or a size class.

d_gene	v_gene	j_gene	abundance	CDR3aa	CDR3nt
TRBD1	TRBV5-4	TRBJ2-1	NA	CASSPGTGLNEQFF	TGTGCCAGCAGCCCCGGGACAGGCCTCAATGAGCAGTTCTTC
TRBD1	TRBV27	TRBJ1-1	NA	CASSPPARGYTEAFF	TGTGCCAGCAGTCCTCCCGCCAGGGGGTACACTGAAGCTTTCTTT
NA	TRBV7-6	TRBJ2-1	NA	CASSANRAYNEQFF	TGTGCCAGCAGCGCAAACCGAGCGTACAATGAGCAGTTCTTC
TRBD1	TRBV11-2	TRBJ2-3	NA	CASSLRQGVRADTQYF	TGTGCCAGCAGCTTACGCCAGGGGGTGAGGGCAGATACGCAGTATTTT
NA	TRBV6-5	TRBJ2-2	NA	CASGSNTGELFF	TGTGCCAGCGGGTCGAACACCGGGGAGCTGTTTTTT
TRBD2	TRBV7-3	TRBJ2-2	NA	CASQAGGLNTGELFF	TGTGCCAGCCAAGCGGGAGGATTGAACACCGGGGAGCTGTTTTTT
NA	TRBV6-1	TRBJ2-5	NA	CASSHRAGGGETQYF	TGTGCCAGCAGTCACCGGGCAGGGGGAGGAGAGACCCAGTACTTC
TRBD2	TRBV10-3	TRBJ2-3	NA	CAISKGLAGRLDTQYF	TGTGCCATCAGTAAAGGGCTAGCGGGACGTCTGGATACGCAGTATTTT
NA	TRBV19	TRBJ2-3	NA	CASLGGGTDTQYF	TGTGCCAGTCTGGGGGGAGGCACAGATACGCAGTATTTT
NA	TRBV6-1	TRBJ2-3	NA	CASSGSETDTQYF	TGTGCCAGCAGTGGATCAGAGACAGATACGCAGTATTTT
NA	TRBV19	TRBJ2-1	NA	CASSIDRARASSYNEQFF	TGTGCCAGTAGTATAGATCGGGCCCGGGCCAGCTCCTACAATGAGCAGTTCTTC
NA	TRBV9	TRBJ2-1	NA	CASSVLGVISYNEQFF	TGTGCCAGCAGCGTTTTAGGGGTAATCTCCTACAATGAGCAGTTCTTC
NA	TRBV11-3	TRBJ1-1	NA	CASRMSLEAFF	TGTGCCAGCAGGATGAGCCTTGAAGCTTTCTTT
TRBD2	TRBV18	TRBJ2-5	NA	CASSPGGEETQYF	TGTGCCAGCTCACCAGGGGGGGAAGAGACCCAGTACTTC
NA	TRBV5-4	TRBJ2-1	few	CASSLRGKRYNEQFF	TGTGCCAGCAGCTTGCGAGGGAAGCGGTACAATGAGCAGTTCTTC
TRBD2	TRBV13	TRBJ2-1	NA	CASSLGSSGEPYNEQFF	TGTGCCAGCAGCTTAGGGAGTAGCGGGGAACCCTACAATGAGCAGTTCTTC
NA	TRBV6-6	TRBJ2-5	once	CASSSQETQYF	TGTGCCAGCAGTTCGCAAGAGACCCAGTACTTC
NA	TRBV19	TRBJ2-1	NA	CASKTEAAVDEQFF	TGTGCCAGTAAAACGGAAGCCGCTGTTGATGAGCAGTTCTTC
NA	TRBV10-3	TRBJ2-3	NA	CAIKSGPTSPSDTQYF	TGTGCCATCAAGTCAGGGCCGACAAGTCCTTCAGATACGCAGTATTTT
NA	TRBV19	TRBJ1-3	NA	CASSIQYSGNTIYF	TGTGCCAGTAGTATACAGTACTCTGGAAACACCATATATTTT
NA	TRBV2	TRBJ1-1	NA	CASSSWLSNTEAFF	TGTGCCAGCAGCTCATGGCTTTCGAACACTGAAGCTTTCTTT
NA	TRBV11-3	TRBJ1-1	few	CASSLGQNTEAFF	TGTGCCAGCAGCTTAGGGCAGAACACTGAAGCTTTCTTT
NA	TRBV29-1	TRBJ1-2	NA	CSVGVGSGGYTF	TGCAGCGTTGGGGTGGGGTCGGGTGGCTACACCTTC
NA	TRBV29-1	TRBJ2-3	NA	CSAQGFTTDTQYF	TGCAGCGCCCAGGGTTTTACCACAGATACGCAGTATTTT
NA	TRBV6-1	TRBJ1-3	NA	CASSERQGPVGNTIYF	TGTGCCAGCAGTGAAAGGCAAGGCCCGGTGGGAAACACCATATATTTT
NA	TRBV6-6	TRBJ1-4	NA	CASTYDADEKLFF	TGTGCCAGCACCTACGACGCCGACGAAAAACTGTTTTTT
NA	TRBV5-4	TRBJ2-1	NA	CASSLGRGQNYNEQFF	TGTGCCAGCAGCCTCGGTCGAGGACAGAATTACAATGAGCAGTTCTTC
TRBD1	TRBV4-3	TRBJ1-2	NA	CASSQVWGQGAYGYTF	TGCGCCAGCAGCCAAGTTTGGGGACAGGGGGCTTATGGCTACACCTTC
NA	TRBV19	TRBJ1-1	NA	CASHKGQLNTEAFF	TGTGCCAGCCACAAAGGACAGCTGAACACTGAAGCTTTCTTT
TRBD1	TRBV7-9	TRBJ2-7	NA	CASSITTGPQKYF	TGTGCCAGCAGCATAACGACAGGGCCGCAAAAGTACTTC
NA	TRBV5-1	TRBJ2-1	NA	CASSLGGQIVYNEQFF	TGCGCCAGCAGCTTGGGGGGCCAGATCGTTTACAATGAGCAGTTCTTC
NA	TRBV5-1	TRBJ2-7	NA	CASRDGTYEQYF	TGCGCCAGCCGCGACGGAACCTACGAGCAGTACTTC
NA	TRBV9	TRBJ2-7	NA	CASSAGNRNYEQYF	TGTGCCAGCAGTGCCGGGAACAGAAACTACGAGCAGTACTTC
NA	TRBV6-6	TRBJ2-7	NA	CASSYSNDRTYEQYF	TGTGCCAGCAGTTACTCGAATGACAGAACCTACGAGCAGTACTTC
TRBD2	TRBV11-2	TRBJ2-2	NA	CASSFTSGTGELFF	TGTGCCAGCAGCTTTACTAGCGGTACCGGGGAGCTGTTTTTT
NA	TRBV10-3	TRBJ2-2	NA	CAISDAKGSGELFF	TGTGCCATCAGTGACGCAAAGGGTTCCGGGGAGCTGTTTTTT
NA	TRBV4-2	TRBJ1-1	NA	CASSQGRILNTEAFF	TGTGCCAGCAGCCAAGGCAGGATCTTAAACACTGAAGCTTTCTTT
NA	TRBV29-1	TRBJ1-2	NA	CSVHDPGYTF	TGCAGCGTTCACGACCCAGGCTACACCTTC
NA	TRBV7-3	TRBJ1-2	NA	CASSLQKLDGYTF	TGTGCCAGCAGCTTACAGAAACTCGATGGCTACACCTTC
NA	TRBV5-5	TRBJ1-3	NA	CASSFNSGNTIYF	TGTGCCAGCAGCTTCAACTCTGGAAACACCATATATTTT
TRBD2	TRBV30	TRBJ2-7	NA	CAWSVGGVISYEQYF	TGTGCCTGGAGTGTTGGGGGGGTGATATCCTACGAGCAGTACTTC
NA	TRBV7-2	TRBJ2-7	NA	CASSLRPTSAGQSYEQYF	TGTGCCAGCAGCTTACGACCCACAAGCGCGGGACAGTCCTACGAGCAGTACTTC
NA	TRBV15	TRBJ2-7	NA	CATSRDGPGSSYEQYF	TGTGCCACCAGCAGAGATGGGCCAGGAAGCTCCTACGAGCAGTACTTC
NA	TRBV6-5	TRBJ2-6	NA	CASSPSVARANVLTF	TGTGCCAGCAGTCCCTCCGTGGCGCGGGCCAACGTCCTGACTTTC
TRBD1	TRBV27	TRBJ1-2	NA	CASSPGQSYGYTF	TGTGCCAGCAGCCCGGGACAGTCTTATGGCTACACCTTC
TRBD2	TRBV9	TRBJ2-1	once	CASSVGTSGGYNEQFF	TGTGCCAGCAGCGTAGGAACTAGCGGTGGGTACAATGAGCAGTTCTTC